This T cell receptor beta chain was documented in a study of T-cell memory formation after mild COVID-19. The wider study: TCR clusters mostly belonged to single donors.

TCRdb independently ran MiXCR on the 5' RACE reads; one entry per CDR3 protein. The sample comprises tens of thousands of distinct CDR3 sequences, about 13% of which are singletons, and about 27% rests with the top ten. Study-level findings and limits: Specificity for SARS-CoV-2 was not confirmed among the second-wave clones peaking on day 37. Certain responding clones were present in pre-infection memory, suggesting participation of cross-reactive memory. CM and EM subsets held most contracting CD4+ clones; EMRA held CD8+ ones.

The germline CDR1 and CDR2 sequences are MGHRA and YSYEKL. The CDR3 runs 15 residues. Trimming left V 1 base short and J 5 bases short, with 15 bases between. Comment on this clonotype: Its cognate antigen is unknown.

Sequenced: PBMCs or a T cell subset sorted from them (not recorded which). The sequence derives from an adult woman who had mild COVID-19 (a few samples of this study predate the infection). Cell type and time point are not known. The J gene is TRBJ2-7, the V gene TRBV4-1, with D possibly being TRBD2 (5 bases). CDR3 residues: CASSQGRFPLNEQYF. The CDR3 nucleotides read TGCGCCAGCAGCCAAGGGAGGTTCCCATTGAACGAGCAGTACTTC.